The rows below give T cell receptor beta chains drawn from one sample of a study of follicular helper T cells after annual influenza vaccination. Clones were sequenced by immunoSEQ multiplex PCR, and TCRdb holds only the in-frame ones, with some missing. The data show approximately 12,000 clones, 80% seen once. The input for sequencing was CXCR5+ CD38- circulating T follicular helper cells from blood, taken on the day of influenza vaccination. The receptor source for this set is an adult who received the influenza vaccine. CDR3s include the opening cysteine and the closing phenylalanine or tryptophan. Each record gives: CDR3 length, D gene, clone size, J gene, V gene, CDR3 protein. A D gene is named only where the DNA matches it firmly. Only part of the rows carry a size: once, few, many, or a class if the clone is expanded.

13 . few TRBJ1-5 TRBV14 CASSQQANQPQHF
15 TRBD1 . TRBJ1-5 TRBV14 CASSHSGTGNQPQHF
14 TRBD2 once TRBJ2-3 TRBV29-1 CSVDGSGGTDTQYF
13 . . TRBJ1-1 TRBV11-3 CASSLLRHTEAFF
15 . once TRBJ1-6 TRBV6-1 CASSEGGRYNSPLHF
14 TRBD1 once TRBJ1-1 TRBV10-3 CAIRRGQGNTEAFF
17 TRBD1 . TRBJ2-7 TRBV7-8 CASSLATGTGSSYEQYF
13 . . TRBJ1-2 TRBV6-5 CASSWTPAYGYTF
15 . . TRBJ1-5 TRBV5-6 CASSHRRLSNQPQHF
12 . . TRBJ2-5 TRBV7-2 CASSLDRTNQYF
16 . . TRBJ1-3 TRBV27 CASSPWTANAGNTIYF
16 . . TRBJ1-5 TRBV28 CASSLFGSQGYQPQHF
13 . . TRBJ1-4 TRBV18 CASSPDGNEKLFF
15 TRBD2 . TRBJ2-1 TRBV19 CASSTLAGPSGEQFF
14 . . TRBJ2-3 TRBV7-2 CASSLRQVADTQYF
15 TRBD2 once TRBJ2-5 TRBV5-1 CASSRGLAGQETQYF
16 TRBD1 . TRBJ1-1 TRBV11-1 CASTGGWTGVRTEAFF
15 . . TRBJ1-4 TRBV30 CAWSAAGGANEKLFF
16 . . TRBJ1-2 TRBV28 CASGWPAGTPGVGYTF
15 TRBD1 . TRBJ2-6 TRBV28 CASSNRGSGANVLTF
17 . . TRBJ2-6 TRBV7-3 CASSNQGGSPGANVLTF
15 TRBD1 . TRBJ2-3 TRBV4-1 CASSEPGQGADTQYF
15 TRBD1 . TRBJ2-4 TRBV2 CASRGQGNIKNIQYF
14 . once TRBJ2-7 TRBV28 CASSIMRDGYEQYF
16 . once TRBJ2-7 TRBV10-3 CAISEVAARSSYEQYF
17 TRBD2 . TRBJ2-3 TRBV4-1 CASSQAYRASGADTQYF
15 . . TRBJ1-4 TRBV14 CASSPSGQVGEKLFF
13 TRBD1 . TRBJ2-4 TRBV6-5 CASSSGTGDIQYF
13 . . TRBJ2-7 TRBV5-1 CASSLVGRHEQYF
15 . . TRBJ1-1 TRBV30 CAWSVLQMTNTEAFF
14 . . TRBJ2-7 TRBV2 CASAFNLFSYEQYF
16 TRBD2 . TRBJ2-7 TRBV18 CASSSGLAGGSYEQYF
15 . . TRBJ2-1 TRBV5-4 CASSLDRVSYNEQFF
13 . . TRBJ1-2 TRBV7-2 CASSLSGGYGYTF
17 TRBD2 . TRBJ2-1 TRBV9 CASSRLTGTSGGAEQFF
15 TRBD1 . TRBJ1-2 TRBV6-6 CASSVRDRDPNGYTF
14 TRBD1 . TRBJ1-2 TRBV29-1 CSAGGGQGFYGYTF
12 . . TRBJ1-2 TRBV5-1 CASSPGAYGYTF
14 TRBD2 . TRBJ2-5 TRBV6-6 CASSRRGGQETQYF
15 . . TRBJ1-6 TRBV6-6 CASSYGSGGGSPLHF
14 . . TRBJ2-3 TRBV2 CASVGGEYTDTQYF
15 TRBD1 . TRBJ2-5 TRBV10-3 CATNQAPGTGGEQYF
15 TRBD1 . TRBJ2-1 TRBV7-2 CASSLARDRGLEQFF
16 TRBD2 . TRBJ2-7 TRBV15 CATSRGLGSGVYEQYF
13 TRBD2 . TRBJ2-7 TRBV6-5 CASSSLAGGEQYF
14 . . TRBJ2-2 TRBV7-2 CASSWKLDTGELFF
14 . . TRBJ1-2 TRBV11-2 CASSLIRDSYGYTF
16 . . TRBJ2-2 TRBV5-1 CASYPDHGLGTGELFF
13 . . TRBJ2-3 TRBV7-2 CASSLAGKGTQYF